This T cell receptor (beta chain) was sequenced during a study of T cells after yellow fever vaccination (dated by TCRdb to between 2018 and 2021). Study-wide context: The SMART-Seq v4 Ultra Low Input RNA kit was used to prepare libraries from fractions with low cell numbers. To track T-cell clones before and after primary and booster YFV17D yellow fever vaccination, bulk TCR alpha and beta repertoires were sequenced longitudinally. Two healthy male donors, one aged 18 to 30 and one aged 30 to 40 years, made up the cohort. Bulk PBMC replicates and cell subsets were isolated from blood drawn at multiple timepoints before and after both primary and secondary immunization.

As to this clonotype: Its antigen has not been determined. Within one base of it there is no much larger clone, and no base qualities were kept.

The paper as a whole reports these results and caveats: Most clones expanded after primary vaccination were re-detected after the booster (around 96% of CD4 and about nine tenths of CD8), suggesting broad memory maintenance. Computational filtering was needed because FACS-sorted repertoires could contain abundant contaminating clonotypes from the bulk population. A small share of clonotypes was detected in both CD4 and CD8 compartments, with the overlap likely arising from convergent recombination. Because the study included only a couple of donors, the extent to which the findings can be generalized is limited. Compared with the primary T-cell response, the secondary T-cell response was weaker but faster, peaking on day 5 rather than day 15.

From the cysteine through the phenylalanine, the CDR3 covers 15 amino acids. The sequence is cut down to CDR3 DNA, 45 bases in frame from base 1. Via the germline V gene, CDR1 is MGHDK and CDR2 SYGVNS. Relative to germline, V is missing 4 bases and J is missing 10 bases, with 11 bases of the junction outside any gene match. TCR cDNA was synthesized by 5'RACE template switching, which introduced a universal primer site and unique molecular identifiers. cDNA synthesis was primed from both the TCR alpha and TCR beta constant segments. Library amplification used two PCR steps, and the second PCR step added sample barcodes and sequencing adapters. Sequencing of libraries was performed on Illumina HiSeq 2500 (2x100 bp) or NovaSeq (2x150 bp). In the source study's methods: MIGEC was used to demultiplex reads and collapse the reads into UMI consensus sequences, and MiXCR was used for V(D)J alignment. Vaccine-responding clonotypes were defined with edgeR using replicate PBMC samples, requiring FDR below 0.01 and a log2 fold change above 5 up to day 15. Each bulk clonotype received a CD4 or CD8 identity based on whether the sequenced CD4 or CD8 repertoire contained that clonotype at higher abundance. TCRdb trimmed public reads at Q25 via fastp, called clones via MiXCR and kept in-frame beta chains. CDR3 protein sequences are deduplicated, and each keeps its most common genes and DNA. The V and J calls were not made by the authors but by TCRdb's processing. Across this sample there are around 550,000 distinct CDR3 sequences, with 15% to 20% seen only once. In total, the top ten clones hold roughly an eighth of the sample.

The treatment or condition label for this specimen denotes: live attenuated yellow fever vaccine strain. At every blood-draw timepoint, two biological replicates of bulk PBMCs were collected. PBMCs were isolated from peripheral blood using a standard Ficoll-Paque protocol. TriZol was used to extract RNA from bulk PBMCs, CD4 and CD8 fractions, and dextramer-positive and dextramer-negative fractions. This TCR was recovered from a man younger than 40 who received the YFV17D yellow fever vaccine. The rearrangement combines TRBV25-1 with TRBJ2-1; TRBD2 agrees with 9 junctional bases. The specimen was PBMCs, collected 15 days after the yellow fever booster vaccination. CDR3 reads: CASSVAGVFKGEQFF. The sequence in DNA is TGTGCCAGCAGTGTAGCGGGAGTTTTTAAAGGCGAGCAGTTCTTC.